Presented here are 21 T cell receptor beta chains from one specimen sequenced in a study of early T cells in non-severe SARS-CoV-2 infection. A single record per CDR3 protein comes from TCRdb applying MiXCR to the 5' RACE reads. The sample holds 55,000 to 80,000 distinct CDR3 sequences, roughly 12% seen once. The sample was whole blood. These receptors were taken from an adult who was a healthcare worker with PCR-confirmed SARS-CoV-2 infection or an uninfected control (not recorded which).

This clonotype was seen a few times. In DNA, the CDR3 is TGTGCCAGCAGTTTGACAGGGACCTACGAGCAGTACTTC. This codes for CASSLTGTYEQYF. This rearrangement joins TRBV7-3 to TRBJ2-7; TRBD1 matches at 7 bases. Germline lookup yields CDR1 SGHTA and CDR2 FQGTGA. Unmatched junction bases numbered 4, after V lost 6 bases and J lost 2 bases. The CDR3 is 13 residues long.

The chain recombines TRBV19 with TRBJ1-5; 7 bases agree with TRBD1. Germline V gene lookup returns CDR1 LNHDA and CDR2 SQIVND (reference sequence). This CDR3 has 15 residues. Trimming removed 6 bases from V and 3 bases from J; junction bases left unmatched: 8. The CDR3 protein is CASSAGTAFNQPQHF. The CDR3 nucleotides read TGTGCCAGTAGCGCCGGGACAGCATTCAATCAGCCCCAGCATTTT.

DNA for the CDR3: TGCAGCGTTGAAGAAAGTGGCGGGACGGACACCGGGGAGCTGTTTTTT. This translates into CSVEESGGTDTGELFF. This rearrangement joins TRBV29-1 to TRBJ2-2, with D possibly being TRBD2 (6 bases). This CDR3 comprises 16 residues. Trimming took 0 bases from V and 3 from J, leaving 14 bases between them. The germline V gene encodes CDR1 SQVTM and CDR2 ANQGSEA.

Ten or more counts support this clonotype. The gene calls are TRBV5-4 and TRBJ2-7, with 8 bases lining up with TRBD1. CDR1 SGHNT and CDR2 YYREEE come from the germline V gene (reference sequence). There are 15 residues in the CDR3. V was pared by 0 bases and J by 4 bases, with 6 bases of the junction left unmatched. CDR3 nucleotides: TGTGCCAGCAGCTTGGGGACAGGGCACATTTACGAGCAGTACTTC. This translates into CASSLGTGHIYEQYF.

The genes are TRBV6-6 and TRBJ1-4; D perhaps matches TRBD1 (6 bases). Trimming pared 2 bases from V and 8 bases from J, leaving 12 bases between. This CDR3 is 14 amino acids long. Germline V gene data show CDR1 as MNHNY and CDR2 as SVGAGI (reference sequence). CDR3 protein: CASSYRRGQEKLFF. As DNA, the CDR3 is TGTGCCAGCAGTTACCGGCGGGGGCAAGAAAAACTGTTTTTT.

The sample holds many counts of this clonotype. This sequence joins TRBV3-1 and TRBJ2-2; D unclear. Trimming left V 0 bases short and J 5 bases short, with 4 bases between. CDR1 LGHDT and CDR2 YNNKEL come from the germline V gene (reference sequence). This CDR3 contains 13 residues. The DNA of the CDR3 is TGTGCCAGCAGCCAAGATACAACCGGGGAGCTGTTTTTT. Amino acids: CASSQDTTGELFF.

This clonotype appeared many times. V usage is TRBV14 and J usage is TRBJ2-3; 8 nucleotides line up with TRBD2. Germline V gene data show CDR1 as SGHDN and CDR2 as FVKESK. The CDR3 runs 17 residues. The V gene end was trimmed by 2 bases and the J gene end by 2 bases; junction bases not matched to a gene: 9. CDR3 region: CASSQRGSSGSTDTQYF. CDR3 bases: TGTGCCAGCAGCCAAAGGGGGTCTAGCGGGTCCACAGATACGCAGTATTTT.

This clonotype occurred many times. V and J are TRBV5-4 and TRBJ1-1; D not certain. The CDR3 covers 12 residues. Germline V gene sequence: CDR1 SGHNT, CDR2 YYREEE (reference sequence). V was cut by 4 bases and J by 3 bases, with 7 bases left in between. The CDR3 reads CASSQQHTEAFF. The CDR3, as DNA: TGTGCCAGCAGCCAACAGCACACTGAAGCTTTCTTT. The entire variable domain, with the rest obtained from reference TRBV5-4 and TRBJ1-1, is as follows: ETGVTQSPTHLIKTRGQQVTLRCSSQSGHNTVSWYQQALGQGPQFIFQYYREEENGRGNFPPRFSGLQFPNYSSELNVNALELDDSALYLCASSQQHTEAFFGQGTRLTVV.

The CDR3 loop is CASGLAGDGEQYF. The CDR3 DNA is TGTGCCAGTGGACTAGCGGGAGACGGAGAGCAGTACTTC. The chain has TRBV5-4 and TRBJ2-7; 13 bases agree with TRBD2. CDR1 and CDR2 from the germline V gene are SGHNT and YYREEE (reference sequence). V lost 8 bases, J lost 7 bases, and 6 bases stayed unmatched. This CDR3 comprises 13 residues.

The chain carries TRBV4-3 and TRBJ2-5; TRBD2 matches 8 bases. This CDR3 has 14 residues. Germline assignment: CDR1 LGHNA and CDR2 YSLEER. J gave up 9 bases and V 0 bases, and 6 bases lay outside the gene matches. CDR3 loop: CASSQESSGSPQYF. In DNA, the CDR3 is TGCGCCAGCAGCCAAGAGTCCAGCGGGAGTCCCCAGTACTTC.

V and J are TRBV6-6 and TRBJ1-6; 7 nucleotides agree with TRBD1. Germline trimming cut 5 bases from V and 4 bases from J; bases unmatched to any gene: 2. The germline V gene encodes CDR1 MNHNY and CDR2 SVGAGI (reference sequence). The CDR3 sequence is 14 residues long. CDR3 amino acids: CASSPGQYNSPLHF. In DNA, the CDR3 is TGTGCCAGCAGTCCGGGACAGTATAATTCACCCCTCCACTTT.

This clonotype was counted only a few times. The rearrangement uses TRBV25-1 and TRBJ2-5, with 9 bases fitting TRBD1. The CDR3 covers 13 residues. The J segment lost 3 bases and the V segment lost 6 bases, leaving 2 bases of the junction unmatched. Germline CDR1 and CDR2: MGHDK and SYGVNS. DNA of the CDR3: TGTGCCAGCAGGACAGGGGGGAAAGAGACCCAGTACTTC. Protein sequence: CASRTGGKETQYF.

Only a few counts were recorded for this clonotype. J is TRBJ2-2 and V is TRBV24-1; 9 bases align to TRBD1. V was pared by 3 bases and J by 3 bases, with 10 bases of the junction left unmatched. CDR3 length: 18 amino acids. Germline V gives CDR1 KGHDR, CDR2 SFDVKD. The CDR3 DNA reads TGTGCCACCAGTGATCCTGAACAGGGGGCGCTGGACACCGGGGAGCTGTTTTTT. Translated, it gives CATSDPEQGALDTGELFF.

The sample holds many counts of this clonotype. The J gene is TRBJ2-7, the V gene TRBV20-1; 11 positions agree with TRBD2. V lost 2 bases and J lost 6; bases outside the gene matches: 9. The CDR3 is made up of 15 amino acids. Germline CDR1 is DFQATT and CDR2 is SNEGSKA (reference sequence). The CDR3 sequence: CSARPPGLAVFEQYF. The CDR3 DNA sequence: TGCAGTGCTAGACCTCCGGGACTAGCGGTCTTCGAGCAGTACTTC.

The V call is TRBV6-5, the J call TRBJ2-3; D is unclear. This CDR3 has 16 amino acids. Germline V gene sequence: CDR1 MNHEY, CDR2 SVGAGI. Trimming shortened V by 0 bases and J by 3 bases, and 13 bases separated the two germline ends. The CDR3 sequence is CASSYSHPGGTDTQYF. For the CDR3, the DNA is TGTGCCAGCAGTTACTCTCACCCGGGCGGTACAGATACGCAGTATTTT.

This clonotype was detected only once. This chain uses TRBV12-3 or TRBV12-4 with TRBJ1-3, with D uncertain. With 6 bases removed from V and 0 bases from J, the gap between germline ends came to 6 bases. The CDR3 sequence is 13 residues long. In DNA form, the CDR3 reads TGTGCCAGCAGCGTAGTCTCTGGAAACACCATATATTTT. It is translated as CASSVVSGNTIYF.

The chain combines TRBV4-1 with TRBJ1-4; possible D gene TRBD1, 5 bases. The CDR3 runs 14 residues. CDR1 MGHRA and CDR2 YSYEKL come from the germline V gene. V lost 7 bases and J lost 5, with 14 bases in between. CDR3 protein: CASNDRDLNEKLFF. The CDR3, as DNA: TGCGCCAGCAATGACCGGGACCTGAATGAAAAACTGTTTTTT.

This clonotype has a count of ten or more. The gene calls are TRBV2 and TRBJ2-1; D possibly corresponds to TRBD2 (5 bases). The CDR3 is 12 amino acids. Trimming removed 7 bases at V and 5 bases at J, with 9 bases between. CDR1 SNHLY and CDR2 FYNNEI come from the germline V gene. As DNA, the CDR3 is TGTGCCAGCAAGAGGGTTAACAATGAGCAGTTCTTC. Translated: CASKRVNNEQFF.

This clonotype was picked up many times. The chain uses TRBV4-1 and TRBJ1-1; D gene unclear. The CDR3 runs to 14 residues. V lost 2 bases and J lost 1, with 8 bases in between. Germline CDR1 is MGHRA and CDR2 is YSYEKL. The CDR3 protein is CASSQRQTNTEAFF. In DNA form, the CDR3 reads TGCGCCAGCAGCCAAAGGCAGACGAACACTGAAGCTTTCTTT.

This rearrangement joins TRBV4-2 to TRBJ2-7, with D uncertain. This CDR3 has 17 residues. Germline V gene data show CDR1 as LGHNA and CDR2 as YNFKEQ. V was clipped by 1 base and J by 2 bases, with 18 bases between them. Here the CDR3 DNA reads TGTGCCAGCAGCCAAGTGGCATTAAGTACAGAACCCTACGAGCAGTACTTC. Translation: CASSQVALSTEPYEQYF.

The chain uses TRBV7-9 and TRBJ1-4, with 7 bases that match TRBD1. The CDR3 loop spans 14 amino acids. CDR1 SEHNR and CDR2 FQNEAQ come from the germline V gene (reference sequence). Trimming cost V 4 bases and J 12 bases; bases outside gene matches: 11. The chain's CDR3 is CASSSGQTASELFF. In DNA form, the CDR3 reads TGTGCCAGCAGCTCGGGACAGACGGCGTCGGAACTGTTTTTT.